This T cell receptor beta chain was obtained from a study of neurological immune-mediated disorders. The study, taken as a whole, reports: The most TCR clonal expansion was seen in HTLV-1-associated myelopathy, whereas the least was seen in multiple sclerosis, below the level in healthy controls.

A 10-nucleotide random UMI tagged transcripts in template-switch 5'RACE cDNA synthesis. Every sequencing run returned over 170 million TCR-beta sequences, which were derived from 15-18 subjects. TCRdb passed the 5' RACE reads through MiXCR, listing each CDR3 protein once. This sample carries tens of thousands of distinct CDR3 sequences, approximately 13% of them seen once, and the ten largest clones take under 6%. This CDR3 spans 16 amino acids. Germline values: CDR1 LGHDT, CDR2 YNNKEL (reference sequence). V was pared by 1 base and J by 1 base, with 12 bases between. Time point here: longitudinal time-point 2. Where libraries were unsorted, they were derived from 2 million PBMCs stored at -80 degrees C. This clonotype was found many times. What it binds is not known.

The TCR comes from a female donor with HTLV-1-associated myelopathy (HAM/TSP). Sequences were obtained from PBMCs. The chain employs TRBV3-1 and TRBJ2-3; D is undetermined. CDR3 protein: CASSQALGLGTDTQYF. In nucleotides, the CDR3 is TGTGCCAGCAGCCAAGCGTTGGGTTTGGGCACAGATACGCAGTATTTT.